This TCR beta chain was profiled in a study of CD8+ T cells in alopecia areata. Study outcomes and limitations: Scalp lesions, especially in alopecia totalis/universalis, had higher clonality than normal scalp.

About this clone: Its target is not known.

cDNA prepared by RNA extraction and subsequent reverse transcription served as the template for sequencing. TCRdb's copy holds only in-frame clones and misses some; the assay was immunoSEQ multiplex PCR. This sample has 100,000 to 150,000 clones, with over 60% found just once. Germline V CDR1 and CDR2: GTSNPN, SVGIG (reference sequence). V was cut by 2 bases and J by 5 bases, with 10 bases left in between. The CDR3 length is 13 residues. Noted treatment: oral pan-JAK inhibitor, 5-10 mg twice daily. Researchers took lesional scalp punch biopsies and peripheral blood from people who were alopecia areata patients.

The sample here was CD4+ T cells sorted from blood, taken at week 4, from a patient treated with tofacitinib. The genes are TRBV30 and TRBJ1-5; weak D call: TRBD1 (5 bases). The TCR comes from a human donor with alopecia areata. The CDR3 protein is CAWSREGDQPQHF. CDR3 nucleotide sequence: TGTGCCTGGAGTCGGGAAGGGGATCAGCCCCAGCATTTT.